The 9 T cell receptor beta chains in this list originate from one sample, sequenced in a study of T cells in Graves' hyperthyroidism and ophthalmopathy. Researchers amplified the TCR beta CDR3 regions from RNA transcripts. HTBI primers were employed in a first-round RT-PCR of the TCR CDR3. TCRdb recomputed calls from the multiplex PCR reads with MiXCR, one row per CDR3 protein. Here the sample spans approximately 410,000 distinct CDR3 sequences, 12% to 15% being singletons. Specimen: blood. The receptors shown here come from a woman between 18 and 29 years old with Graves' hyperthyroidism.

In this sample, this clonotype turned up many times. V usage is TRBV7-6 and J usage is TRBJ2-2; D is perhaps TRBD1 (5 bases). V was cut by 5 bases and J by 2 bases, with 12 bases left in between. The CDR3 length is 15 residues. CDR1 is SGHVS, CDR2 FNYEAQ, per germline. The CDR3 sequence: CASSPEGHNTGELFF. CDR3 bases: TGTGCCAGCAGCCCAGAAGGACATAACACCGGGGAGCTGTTTTTT.

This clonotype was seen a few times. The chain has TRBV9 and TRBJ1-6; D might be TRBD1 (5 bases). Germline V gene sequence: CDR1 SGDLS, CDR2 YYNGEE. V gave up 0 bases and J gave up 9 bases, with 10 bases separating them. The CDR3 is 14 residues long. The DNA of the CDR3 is TGTGCCAGCAGCGTAGAGGCAGGGAGTTCACCCCTCCACTTT. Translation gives CASSVEAGSSPLHF.

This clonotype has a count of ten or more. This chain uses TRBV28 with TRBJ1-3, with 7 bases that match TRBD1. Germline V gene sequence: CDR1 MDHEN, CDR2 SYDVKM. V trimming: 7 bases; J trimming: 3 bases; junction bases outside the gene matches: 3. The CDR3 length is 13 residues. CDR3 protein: CASITGDGNTIYF. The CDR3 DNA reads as TGTGCCAGCATAACAGGGGATGGAAACACCATATATTTT.

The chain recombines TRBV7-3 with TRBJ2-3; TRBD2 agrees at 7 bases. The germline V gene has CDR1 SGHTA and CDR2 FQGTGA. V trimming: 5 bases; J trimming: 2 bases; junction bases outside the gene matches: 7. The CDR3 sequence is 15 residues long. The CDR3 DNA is TGTGCCAGCAGCAAAACCGGGGGGATCACAGATACGCAGTATTTT. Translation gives CASSKTGGITDTQYF.

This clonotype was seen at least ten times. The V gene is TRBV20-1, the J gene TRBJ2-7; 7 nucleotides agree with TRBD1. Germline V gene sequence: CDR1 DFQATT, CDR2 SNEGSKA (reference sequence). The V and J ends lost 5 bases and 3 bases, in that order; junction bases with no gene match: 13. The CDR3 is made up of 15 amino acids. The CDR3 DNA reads TGCAGTGCTCCAAACCGGGACAGTTTCCACTACGAGCAGTACTTC. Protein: CSAPNRDSFHYEQYF.

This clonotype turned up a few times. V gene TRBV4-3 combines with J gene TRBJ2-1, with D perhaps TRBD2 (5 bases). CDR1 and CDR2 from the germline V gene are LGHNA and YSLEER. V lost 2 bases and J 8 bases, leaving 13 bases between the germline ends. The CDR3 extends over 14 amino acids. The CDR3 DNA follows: TGCGCCAGCAGCCAAAATAGCGTGTACGATGAGCAGTTCTTC. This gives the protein CASSQNSVYDEQFF.

CDR3 DNA sequence: TGCAGCGCGTCCGGGACAGGGGCGTTCCAAGAGACCCAGTACTTC. Translation gives CSASGTGAFQETQYF. The rearrangement joins TRBV29-1 to TRBJ2-5, with 10 bases lining up with TRBD1. Unmatched junction bases numbered 9, after V lost 7 bases and J lost 1 base. In germline, CDR1 is SQVTM, CDR2 ANQGSEA. The CDR3 spans 15 residues. Full variable domain (remainder filled in from reference TRBV29-1 and TRBJ2-5): SAVISQKPSRDICQRGTSLTIQCQVDSQVTMMFWYRQQPGQSLTLIATANQGSEATYESGFVIDKFPISRPNLTFSTLTVSNMSPEDSSIYLCSASGTGAFQETQYFGPGTRLLVL.

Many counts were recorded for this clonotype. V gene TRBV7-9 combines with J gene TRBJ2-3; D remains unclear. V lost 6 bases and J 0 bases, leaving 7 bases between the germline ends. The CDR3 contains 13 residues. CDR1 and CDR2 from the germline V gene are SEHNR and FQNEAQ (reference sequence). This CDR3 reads CASRGRSTDTQYF. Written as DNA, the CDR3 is TGTGCCAGCAGAGGCCGAAGCACAGATACGCAGTATTTT. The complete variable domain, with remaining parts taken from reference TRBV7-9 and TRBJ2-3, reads DTGVSQNPRHKITKRGQNVTFRCDPISEHNRLYWYRQTLGQGPEFLTYFQNEAQLEKSRLLSDRFSAERPKGSFSTLEIQRTEQGDSAMYLCASRGRSTDTQYFGPGTRLTVL.

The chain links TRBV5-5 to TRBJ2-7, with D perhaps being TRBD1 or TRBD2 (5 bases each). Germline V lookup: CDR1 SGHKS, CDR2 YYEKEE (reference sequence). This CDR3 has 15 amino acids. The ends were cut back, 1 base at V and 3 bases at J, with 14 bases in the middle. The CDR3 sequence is CASSLSGQPIYEQYF. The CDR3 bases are TGTGCCAGCAGCTTGTCGGGGCAACCGATCTACGAGCAGTACTTC.